A selection of T cell receptor beta chains follows, all from one sample in a study of T cell responses to AZD1222 COVID-19 vaccine. The protocol was immunoSEQ multiplex PCR, while the TCRdb copy is restricted to in-frame clones and leaves out a portion. Of about 70,000 clones detected, about 85% appear once; the ten largest clones hold 1.3%. The sample here was peripheral blood, taken 28 days after the second AZD1222 dose. These TCRs come from an adult who received the AZD1222 COVID-19 vaccine. Each CDR3 is given with its conserved first and last residue. The D gene is left open where the match is weak. Rows may omit the clone size; those that give it use once, few, many or a size class.

j_gene,abundance,d_gene,v_gene,CDR3aa,CDR3nt
TRBJ1-3,-,TRBD1,TRBV2,CASTTPGQVSGNTIYF,TGTGCCAGCACAACCCCGGGACAGGTGTCTGGAAACACCATATATTTT
TRBJ1-2,-,TRBD1,TRBV3-1/TRBV3-2,CASSQTGQSYYGYTF,TGTGCCAGCAGCCAGACAGGGCAGAGCTACTATGGCTACACCTTC
TRBJ2-5,-,TRBD1,TRBV7-6,CASRTTGGNIAETQYF,TGTGCCAGCAGGACGACAGGGGGAAACATAGCGGAGACCCAGTACTTC
TRBJ2-7,-,-,TRBV6-5,CAITRGAGTYEQYF,TGTGCCATTACTAGGGGGGCAGGGACCTACGAGCAGTACTTC
TRBJ2-7,few,-,TRBV2,CASSGSYEQYF,TGTGCCAGCAGCGGTTCCTACGAGCAGTACTTC
TRBJ1-4,-,TRBD1,TRBV6-2/TRBV6-3,CASSVAGGLYEKLFF,TGTGCCAGCAGCGTCGCAGGGGGCCTCTATGAAAAACTGTTTTTT
TRBJ2-2,-,TRBD2,TRBV11-2,CASSLALTSGNTGELFF,TGTGCCAGCAGCTTAGCCCTGACTAGCGGGAACACCGGGGAGCTGTTTTTT
TRBJ1-1,-,-,TRBV19,CASSPAGLHASTEAFF,TGTGCCAGTAGCCCGGCGGGACTCCACGCTAGCACTGAAGCTTTCTTT
TRBJ1-2,-,-,TRBV7-3,CASSYAGKDGYTF,TGTGCCAGCAGCTACGCAGGGAAGGATGGCTACACCTTC
TRBJ2-2,-,-,TRBV5-1,CASSLGQNTGELFF,TGCGCCAGCAGCTTAGGACAGAACACCGGGGAGCTGTTTTTT
TRBJ2-7,-,TRBD1,TRBV6-2/TRBV6-3,CASSYSTGGYEQYF,TGTGCCAGCAGTTACTCCACAGGGGGCTACGAGCAGTACTTC
TRBJ2-1,-,-,TRBV4-3,CASSQDKSSPASEQFF,TGCGCCAGCAGCCAAGATAAGTCTAGCCCAGCCAGTGAGCAGTTCTTC
TRBJ2-7,-,TRBD1,TRBV15,CATSRTGDEQYF,TGTGCCACCAGCAGAACAGGGGACGAGCAGTACTTC
TRBJ1-2,-,-,TRBV7-9,CASSPTANYGYTF,TGTGCCAGCAGCCCGACAGCTAACTATGGCTACACCTTC
TRBJ1-1,-,-,TRBV14,CASSQDEDPEAFF,TGTGCCAGCAGCCAAGACGAAGACCCTGAAGCTTTCTTT
TRBJ1-4,-,TRBD1,TRBV7-2,CASSLDGTGGGKLFF,TGTGCCAGCAGCTTAGACGGGACAGGGGGGGGAAAACTGTTTTTT
TRBJ1-5,-,-,TRBV7-9,CASSPREVYQPQHF,TGTGCCAGCAGCCCCAGAGAAGTTTATCAGCCCCAGCATTTT
TRBJ1-1,-,-,TRBV12-3/TRBV12-4,CASSLDLFGVAFF,TGTGCCAGCAGTTTAGATCTGTTTGGGGTAGCTTTCTTT
TRBJ2-2,once,TRBD2,TRBV9,CASSVGAGVGAGELFF,TGTGCCAGCAGCGTAGGAGCGGGAGTGGGGGCCGGGGAGCTGTTTTTT
TRBJ2-5,once,TRBD2,TRBV6-2/TRBV6-3,CASSYGGTSGSDETQYF,TGTGCCAGCAGTTACGGCGGGACTAGCGGGAGCGATGAGACCCAGTACTTC
TRBJ1-2,-,-,TRBV4-3,CASSQAYRRTNYGYTF,TGCGCCAGCAGCCAAGCCTACAGGCGGACTAACTATGGCTACACCTTC
TRBJ2-5,-,TRBD2,TRBV9,CASSAPLAGVAETQYF,TGTGCCAGCAGCGCCCCGCTAGCGGGAGTGGCGGAGACCCAGTACTTC